These 30 T cell receptor beta chains were sequenced from one sample in a study of blood T cells in healthy people across ages. The use of a sample-barcoded 5' primer and a J-beta primer mix characterized a second PCR of about 7 to 12 cycles. MiXCR was run by TCRdb on the 5' RACE reads, yielding one entry per CDR3 protein. The sample lists about 570,000 distinct CDR3 sequences, 27% occurring once. Sequencing used blood. These receptors all stem from a woman aged 65 to 85 in good health.

V gene TRBV4-2 combines with J gene TRBJ2-5, with D possibly being TRBD1 or TRBD2 (5 bases each). Trimming took off 1 base at V and 5 bases at J, with 17 bases between the two ends. The CDR3 covers 16 residues. Germline values: CDR1 LGHNA, CDR2 YNFKEQ. In nucleotides, the CDR3 is TGTGCCAGCAGCCAAGCGAGGGGCCAGACCATGGAGACCCAGTACTTC. It specifies CASSQARGQTMETQYF.

In its sample, this clonotype was seen a few times. This rearrangement joins TRBV11-2 to TRBJ2-2; D possibly corresponds to TRBD2 (6 bases). Per germline, CDR1 SGHAT and CDR2 FQNNGV. This CDR3 spans 16 amino acids. V lost 4 bases and J lost 7, with 19 bases in between. As DNA, the CDR3 is TGTGCCAGCAGCTCCATACGGGGACTCTCAGACGGGGAGCTGTTTTTT. Its protein product is CASSSIRGLSDGELFF.

The V and J genes are TRBV5-6 and TRBJ2-1; D remains ambiguous. Germline CDR1 SGHDT, CDR2 YYEEEE. V lost 1 base, J lost 0 bases, and 8 bases lay in between. The CDR3 has 15 amino acids. In DNA, the CDR3 is TGTGCCAGCAGCTTGATCCCAGCCTCCTACAATGAGCAGTTCTTC. Its protein product is CASSLIPASYNEQFF.

This clonotype has a handful of counts. This chain connects TRBV20-1 to TRBJ2-5; TRBD2 matches at 8 bases. This CDR3 comprises 14 residues. Germline CDR1 reads DFQATT; CDR2 reads SNEGSKA (reference sequence). V shed 1 base, J shed 4 bases, and the junction held 5 bases outside the gene matches. Here the CDR3 DNA reads TGCAGTGCTAGAGCAAGCGGGGGAGCAGAGACCCAGTACTTC. Translation gives CSARASGGAETQYF.

This sequence joins TRBV24-1 and TRBJ2-5, with 8 bases lining up with TRBD2. The germline gives CDR1 KGHDR, CDR2 SFDVKD. The CDR3 consists of 13 residues. With 7 bases clipped from V and 5 bases from J, the junction kept 5 bases outside the gene matches. The CDR3 sequence is CATSGGGSETQYF. Written as DNA, the CDR3 is TGTGCCACCAGCGGGGGGGGATCGGAGACCCAGTACTTC.

The chain is built from TRBV12-3 or TRBV12-4 and TRBJ1-1; 8 bases fit TRBD1. The CDR3 has 14 amino acids. J was trimmed by 8 bases and V by 3 bases; bases with no gene match: 8. DNA for the CDR3: TGTGCCAGCAGTTTGCAGGGGGCTTATACCGAAGCTTTCTTT. This translates into CASSLQGAYTEAFF.

This clonotype was observed a handful of times. CDR3 sequence (DNA): TGCGCCAGCAGCCAAGGACTAGCGGGGGACTCGCTCTCCTACGAGCAGTACTTC. Protein: CASSQGLAGDSLSYEQYF. The V and J genes are TRBV4-1 and TRBJ2-7, with 12 bases aligning to TRBD2. V was clipped by 1 base and J by 0 bases; unmatched bases: 7. CDR1 and CDR2 (germline): MGHRA, YSYEKL. The CDR3 is made up of 18 amino acids.

This clonotype showed up just a few times. The V call is TRBV12-3 or TRBV12-4, the J call TRBJ1-5, with D uncertain. The V end lost 5 bases, the J end lost 3 bases, and 5 bases lay between the germline ends. The CDR3 spans 12 residues. The CDR3 region is CASSQLNQPQHF. Here the CDR3 DNA reads TGTGCCAGCAGTCAGCTCAATCAGCCCCAGCATTTT.

This clonotype came up a few times. The chain has TRBV7-8 and TRBJ1-2; 10 positions agree with TRBD1. CDR1 is SGHVS and CDR2 is FQNEAQ in the germline V gene. V trimming: 3 bases; J trimming: 8 bases; junction bases outside the gene matches: 6. The CDR3 consists of 14 residues. The CDR3 spells CASSFRRDRGGYTF. The CDR3 DNA is TGTGCCAGCAGCTTTCGGCGGGACAGGGGAGGCTACACCTTC.

With regard to this clonotype: Here the CDR3 omits its conserved ending phenylalanine or tryptophan, so a read error is the likely source. This chain links TRBV6-2 or TRBV6-3 with TRBJ2-5, with 8 positions matching TRBD2. The J call may be mistaken, given a closer DNA end match to TRBJ2-1. The CDR3 extends over 14 amino acids. Germline assignment: CDR1 MNHEY and CDR2 SVGEGT. This CDR3 reads CASSNGGAANEQFL. The CDR3 bases are TGTGCCAGCAGTAACGGGGGGGCCGCGAATGAGCAGTTCCTC.

This clonotype was seen a few times. The V and J genes are TRBV20-1 and TRBJ1-2; TRBD1 might be the D (5 bases). V lost 4 bases and J lost 4, with 19 bases in between. This CDR3 is built from 15 residues. The germline V gene encodes CDR1 DFQATT and CDR2 SNEGSKA (reference sequence). In DNA form, the CDR3 reads TGCAGTGCTACTCTTTCGGGACGTGGATTCTATGGCTACACCTTC. Protein sequence: CSATLSGRGFYGYTF.

The chain uses TRBV6-2 or TRBV6-3 and TRBJ2-1; tentatively, D is TRBD1 (5 bases). This CDR3 is built from 11 residues. V gave up 11 bases and J gave up 5 bases, with 10 bases separating them. Germline CDR1 MNHEY, CDR2 SVGEGT. For the CDR3, the DNA is TGTGCCGCGAAGGGGAACAATGAGCAGTTCTTC. Amino acid sequence: CAAKGNNEQFF.

The chain joins TRBV12-3 or TRBV12-4 to TRBJ2-3; TRBD2 is a possible D gene (6 bases). The V gene lost 2 bases and the J gene lost 5 bases, with 11 bases spanning the gap. The CDR3 consists of 14 residues. This chain's CDR3 is CASSLLGGGDTQYF. The CDR3 nucleotides read TGTGCCAGCAGTTTACTCGGGGGAGGAGATACGCAGTATTTT.

V and J are TRBV20-1 and TRBJ1-2; 7 nucleotides agree with TRBD1. Germline V CDR1 and CDR2: DFQATT, SNEGSKA (reference sequence). The CDR3 runs to 13 residues. V shed 4 bases and J 3 bases; nucleotides not matched to a gene: 5. The CDR3 here is CSATTGWDYGYTF. CDR3 DNA sequence: TGCAGTGCTACGACAGGGTGGGACTATGGCTACACCTTC.

The chain employs TRBV20-1 and TRBJ1-2, with 12 bases matching TRBD1. V lost 5 bases to trimming and J lost 6 bases; unmatched junction nucleotides: 13. CDR3 length equals 16 residues. CDR1 and CDR2 from the germline V gene are DFQATT and SNEGSKA (reference sequence). The CDR3 nucleotides read TGCAGTGCTGGAGTCGAATCCGGGACAGGGGGCCATGGCTACACCTTC. This gives the protein CSAGVESGTGGHGYTF.

This chain joins TRBV6-6 and TRBJ1-2, with 7 bases fitting TRBD1. The trim removed 3 bases at V and 4 bases at J, leaving 11 bases unmatched. The CDR3 is 16 amino acids. The germline V gene has CDR1 MNHNY and CDR2 SVGAGI (reference sequence). The CDR3: CASSYGGQVDRYGYTF. The CDR3 region has the DNA TGTGCCAGCAGTTATGGAGGACAGGTCGACCGCTATGGCTACACCTTC.

This chain joins TRBV7-3 and TRBJ2-1; 10 nucleotides match TRBD2. Germline-derived CDR1 and CDR2 are SGHTA and FQGTGA. The CDR3 spans 19 residues. Trimming removed 5 bases from V and 0 bases from J; junction bases left unmatched: 13. The CDR3 DNA reads as TGTGCCAGCAGCCCCAGCGGGGGGGACATCGGCTCCTCCTACAATGAGCAGTTCTTC. It translates to CASSPSGGDIGSSYNEQFF.

This chain joins TRBV20-1 and TRBJ1-4, with D possibly TRBD1 on 5 matching bases. Trimming pared 3 bases from V and 8 bases from J, leaving 22 bases between. Germline V gene lookup returns CDR1 DFQATT and CDR2 SNEGSKA (reference sequence). CDR3 length: 16 residues. CDR3 loop: CSASSGPSQGAEKLFF. CDR3 DNA: TGCAGTGCTAGTTCGGGGCCTTCGCAGGGTGCCGAAAAACTGTTTTTT.

This clonotype has a handful of counts. The chain combines TRBV7-2 with TRBJ1-1; no firm D call. This CDR3 region has 15 residues. Germline CDR1 and CDR2: SGHTA and FQGNSA. V gave up 8 bases and J gave up 1 base, with 17 bases separating them. The CDR3 nucleotides read TGTGCCAGCGCCAGGAAGTGGGGAGAGAACACTGAAGCTTTCTTT. Its protein is CASARKWGENTEAFF.

J is TRBJ1-1 and V is TRBV20-1, with D uncertain. Germline CDR1 reads DFQATT; CDR2 reads SNEGSKA (reference sequence). Trimming took off 4 bases at V and 3 bases at J, with 6 bases between the two ends. The CDR3 length is 11 residues. The CDR3 nucleotides are TGCAGTGCTAAAGAGGACACTGAAGCTTTCTTT. Encoded protein: CSAKEDTEAFF.

The chain uses TRBV19 and TRBJ1-2; the D gene is possibly TRBD1 (5 bases). In germline, CDR1 is LNHDA, CDR2 SQIVND (reference sequence). This CDR3 spans 15 amino acids. V shed 8 bases and J shed 0 bases, with 16 bases lying between them. CDR3 protein: CASVPGRIANYGYTF. The CDR3 DNA is TGTGCCAGTGTCCCGGGACGGATAGCTAACTATGGCTACACCTTC.

A few counts support this clonotype. The rearrangement links TRBV7-9 to TRBJ1-4; D remains ambiguous. CDR1 is SEHNR, CDR2 FQNEAQ, per germline (reference sequence). Trimming took off 4 bases at V and 5 bases at J, with 14 bases between the two ends. The CDR3 is 15 residues long. The CDR3 region is CASSSPDTPNEKLFF. CDR3 DNA sequence: TGTGCCAGCAGCTCCCCCGACACTCCGAATGAAAAACTGTTTTTT.

There are a few counts of this clonotype. The chain has TRBV6-2 or TRBV6-3 and TRBJ2-1; 9 nucleotides agree with TRBD2. This CDR3 has 14 amino acids. Looked up from germline, CDR1 is MNHEY and CDR2 is SVGEGT. V lost 8 bases to trimming and J lost 1 base; unmatched junction nucleotides: 3. The CDR3 here is CASGRGGSYNEQFF. The DNA for the CDR3 is TGTGCCAGCGGGCGGGGGGGTTCCTACAATGAGCAGTTCTTC.

This clonotype has a handful of counts. The chain links TRBV2 to TRBJ1-3; TRBD1 is a possible D gene (6 bases). Germline-derived CDR1 and CDR2 are SNHLY and FYNNEI. The CDR3 runs 15 residues. Trimming stripped 5 bases from V and 3 bases from J, with 14 bases between. The CDR3 nucleotides are TGTGCCAGCAGTCCGGGCAGGGGTAATGGAAACACCATATATTTT. Protein product: CASSPGRGNGNTIYF.

There are a few counts of this clonotype. This chain uses TRBV6-2 or TRBV6-3 with TRBJ2-5, with 7 nucleotides matching TRBD2. The CDR3 loop spans 14 amino acids. The V gene end was trimmed by 6 bases and the J gene end by 0 bases; junction bases not matched to a gene: 4. The germline gives CDR1 MNHEY, CDR2 SVGEGT. CDR3 in DNA: TGTGCCAGCAGCAATGGGGGGGACCAAGAGACCCAGTACTTC. Amino acids: CASSNGGDQETQYF.

V and J are TRBV7-8 and TRBJ1-1, with 11 bases that match TRBD1. The CDR3 covers 16 residues. V trimming: 4 bases; J trimming: 6 bases; junction bases outside the gene matches: 10. Germline CDR1 reads SGHVS; CDR2 reads FQNEAQ. The CDR3 spells CASSSGTGGTWAEAFF. The DNA of the CDR3 is TGTGCCAGCAGCTCGGGGACAGGGGGAACGTGGGCTGAAGCTTTCTTT.

This clonotype was counted a few times. This chain links TRBV29-1 with TRBJ2-2; 7 nucleotides line up with TRBD2. Germline CDR1 reads SQVTM; CDR2 reads ANQGSEA. The CDR3 is 14 residues long. J lost 6 bases, V lost 6 bases, and 10 bases had no gene match. CDR3 amino acids: CSVSLGRGAGELFF. The CDR3 DNA sequence: TGCAGCGTAAGCCTAGGGAGGGGCGCCGGGGAGCTGTTTTTT.

This rearrangement joins TRBV7-2 to TRBJ1-1; tentative D call: TRBD1 (5 bases). This CDR3 is built from 13 residues. The ends were cut back, 4 bases at V and 9 bases at J, with 15 bases in the middle. Germline CDR1 is SGHTA and CDR2 is FQGNSA. The CDR3 DNA is TGTGCCAGCAGCTGGCAGGGAGAAGGGAAAGCTTTCTTT. This codes for CASSWQGEGKAFF.

The chain employs TRBV29-1 and TRBJ2-7; 12 nucleotides match TRBD1. Germline V gene sequence: CDR1 SQVTM, CDR2 ANQGSEA. This CDR3 is built from 17 residues. V gave up 4 bases and J gave up 2 bases; unmatched junction bases: 12. CDR3 DNA sequence: TGCAGCGTTGCCGGGACAGGGGGCTGGCGGGAGCCCTACGAGCAGTACTTC. As protein: CSVAGTGGWREPYEQYF.

CDR3 protein: CATSRLPPGQPNTEAFF. The CDR3 DNA sequence: TGTGCCACCAGCCGCCTCCCCCCGGGACAGCCGAACACTGAAGCTTTCTTT. J is TRBJ1-1 and V is TRBV15; 7 bases agree with TRBD1. Trimming at V came to 5 bases and at J to 1 base, leaving 13 bases not matched to a gene. The CDR3 is 17 residues long. The germline V gene has CDR1 LNHNV and CDR2 YYDKDF (reference sequence).